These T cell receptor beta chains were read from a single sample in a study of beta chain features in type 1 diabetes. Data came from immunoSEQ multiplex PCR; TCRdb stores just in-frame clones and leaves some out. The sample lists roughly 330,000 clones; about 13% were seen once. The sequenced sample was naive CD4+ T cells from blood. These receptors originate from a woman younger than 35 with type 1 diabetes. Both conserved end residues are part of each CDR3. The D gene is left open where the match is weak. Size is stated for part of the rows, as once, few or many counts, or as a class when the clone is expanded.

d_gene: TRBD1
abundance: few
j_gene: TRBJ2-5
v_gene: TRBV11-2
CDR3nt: TGTGCCAGCAGCCGTCGGACAGGGGGCCTTATAATCCAAGAGACCCAGTACTTC
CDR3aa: CASSRRTGGLIIQETQYF

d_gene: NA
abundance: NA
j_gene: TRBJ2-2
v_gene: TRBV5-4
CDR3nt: TGTGCCAGCAGTATCTATAGCGGTGCGAACACCGGGGAGCTGTTTTTT
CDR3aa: CASSIYSGANTGELFF

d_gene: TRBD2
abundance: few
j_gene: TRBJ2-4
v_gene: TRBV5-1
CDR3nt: TGCGCCAGCAGCTTGGAACTAGCGGGAGGGGGAAACATTCAGTACTTC
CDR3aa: CASSLELAGGGNIQYF

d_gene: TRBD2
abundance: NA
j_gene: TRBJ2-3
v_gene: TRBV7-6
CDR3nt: TGTGCCAGCAGCAACAGACTAGCGGCACCTTACACAGATACGCAGTATTTT
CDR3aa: CASSNRLAAPYTDTQYF

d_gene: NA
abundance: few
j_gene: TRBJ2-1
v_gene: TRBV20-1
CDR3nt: TGCAGTGCTAGAGGGGCAATTGAGCAGTTCTTC
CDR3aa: CSARGAIEQFF

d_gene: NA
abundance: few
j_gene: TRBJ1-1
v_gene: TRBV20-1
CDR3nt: TGCAGTGCTTCCGGGGGGAGGGAAGCTTTCTTT
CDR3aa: CSASGGREAFF

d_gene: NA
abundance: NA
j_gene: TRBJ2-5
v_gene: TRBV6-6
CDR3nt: TGTGCCAGCAGGCCACAGGGCCTCCAAGAGACCCAGTACTTC
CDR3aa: CASRPQGLQETQYF

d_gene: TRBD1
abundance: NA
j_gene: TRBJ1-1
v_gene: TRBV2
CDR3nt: TGTGCCAGCAGTGAAATGGACAGGATTTTTAGGGCTTTCTTT
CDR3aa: CASSEMDRIFRAFF

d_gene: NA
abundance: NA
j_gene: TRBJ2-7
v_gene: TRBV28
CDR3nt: TGTGCCAGCACTTCTCCGGACAGAGCCTACGAGCAGTACTTC
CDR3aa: CASTSPDRAYEQYF

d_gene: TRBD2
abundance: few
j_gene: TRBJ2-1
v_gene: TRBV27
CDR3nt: TGTGCCAGCAGTTATGGAGGGACTACCTACAATGAGCAGTTCTTC
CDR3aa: CASSYGGTTYNEQFF

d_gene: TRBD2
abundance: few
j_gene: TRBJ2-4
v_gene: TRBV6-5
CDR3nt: TGTGCCAGCAGTTACTCGGGTGGGACTAGCGGGACCATTCAGTACTTC
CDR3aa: CASSYSGGTSGTIQYF

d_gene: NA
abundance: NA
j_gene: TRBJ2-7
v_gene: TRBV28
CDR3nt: TGTGCCAGCAGTCCCTCTTTCCCCGAGCAGTACTTC
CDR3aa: CASSPSFPEQYF

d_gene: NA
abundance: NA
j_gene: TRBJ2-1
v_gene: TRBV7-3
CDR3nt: TGTGCCAGCAGCCCGACGAGGGAGGAGCAGTTCTTC
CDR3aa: CASSPTREEQFF

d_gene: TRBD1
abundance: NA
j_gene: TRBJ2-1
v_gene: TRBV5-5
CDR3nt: TGTGCCAGCAGCTGGGACAGCTATTCCTACAATGAGCAGTTCTTC
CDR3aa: CASSWDSYSYNEQFF

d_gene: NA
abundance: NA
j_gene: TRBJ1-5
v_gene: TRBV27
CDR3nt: TGTGCCAGCAGGCAGGGTGGTCAGCCCCAGCATTTT
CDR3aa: CASRQGGQPQHF

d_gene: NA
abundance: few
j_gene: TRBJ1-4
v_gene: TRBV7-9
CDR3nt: TGTGCCAGCAGCGCCGGGAGGCACCCTACTGAAAAACTGTTTTTT
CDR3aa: CASSAGRHPTEKLFF

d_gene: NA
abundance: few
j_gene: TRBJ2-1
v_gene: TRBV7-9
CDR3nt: TGTGCCAGCAGCTTAGTTGAGGTCTCGGGGCAGTTCTTC
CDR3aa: CASSLVEVSGQFF

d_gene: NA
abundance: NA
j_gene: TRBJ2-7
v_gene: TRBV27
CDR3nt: TGTGCCAGCAGTTTCGGGTTTTGGACAGCGAGGGACGAGCAGTACTTC
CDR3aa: CASSFGFWTARDEQYF

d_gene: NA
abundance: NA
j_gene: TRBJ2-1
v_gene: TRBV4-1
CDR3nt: TGCGCCAGCAGCCAAGGTAGGCCGGAGATCTCCTACAATGAGCAGTTCTTC
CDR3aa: CASSQGRPEISYNEQFF

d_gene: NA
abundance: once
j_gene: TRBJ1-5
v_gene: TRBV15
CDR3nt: TGTGCCACCAGCAGAGGAGCAGGGAATCAGCCCCAGCATTTT
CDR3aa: CATSRGAGNQPQHF

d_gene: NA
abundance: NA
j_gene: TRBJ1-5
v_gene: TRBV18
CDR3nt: TGTGCCAGCTCACCATTTGAGGAGGCCGGGCCCCAGCATTTT
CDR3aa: CASSPFEEAGPQHF

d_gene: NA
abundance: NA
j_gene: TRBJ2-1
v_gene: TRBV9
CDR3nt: TGTGCCAGCAGCCACAAAACTAGCCTTTACAATGAGCAGTTCTTC
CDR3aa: CASSHKTSLYNEQFF

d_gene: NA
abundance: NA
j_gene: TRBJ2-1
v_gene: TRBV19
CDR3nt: TGTGCCAGTAGTATAGACGCACAGGGAAAGCAGTTCTTC
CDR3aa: CASSIDAQGKQFF

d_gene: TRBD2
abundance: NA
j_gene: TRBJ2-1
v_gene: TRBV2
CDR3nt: TGTGCCAGCAGTGAAAACCCCCTGCTAGCGGGAGTAGTAGGTGAGCAGTTCTTC
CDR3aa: CASSENPLLAGVVGEQFF

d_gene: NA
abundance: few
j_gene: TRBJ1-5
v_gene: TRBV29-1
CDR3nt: TGCAGCGTTGGAGCTTCAAATCAGCCCCAGCATTTT
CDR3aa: CSVGASNQPQHF

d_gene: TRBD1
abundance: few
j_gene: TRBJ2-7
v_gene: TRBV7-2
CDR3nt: TGTGCCAGCAGCTTGTTCGGACAGGGATACGAGCAGTACTTC
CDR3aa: CASSLFGQGYEQYF

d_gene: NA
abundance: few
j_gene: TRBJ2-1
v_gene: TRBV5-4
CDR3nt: TGTGCCAGCAGCCCCCGCGGCCACAATGAGCAGTTCTTC
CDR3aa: CASSPRGHNEQFF

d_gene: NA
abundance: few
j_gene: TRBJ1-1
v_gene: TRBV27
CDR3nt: TGTGCCAGCAGTTCGTACACTGAAGCTTTCTTT
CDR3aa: CASSSYTEAFF

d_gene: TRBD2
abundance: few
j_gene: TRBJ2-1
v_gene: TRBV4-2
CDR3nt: TGTGCCAGCAGCCAAGATGTAGGACTAGCGGTTACCTACAATGAGCAGTTCTTC
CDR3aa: CASSQDVGLAVTYNEQFF

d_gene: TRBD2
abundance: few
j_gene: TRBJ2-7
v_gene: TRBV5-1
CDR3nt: TGCGCCAGCAGCCGCGGACTAGCGGGAGGCTCCTACGAGCAGTACTTC
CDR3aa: CASSRGLAGGSYEQYF

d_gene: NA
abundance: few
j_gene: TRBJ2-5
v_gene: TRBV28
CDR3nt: TGTGCCAGCAGTTTCGGGTCGGCGACCCAGTACTTC
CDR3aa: CASSFGSATQYF

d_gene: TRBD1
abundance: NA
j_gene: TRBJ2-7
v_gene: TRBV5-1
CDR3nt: TGCGCCAGCAACACCCAACCGGGACAGGGATTCTACGAGCAGTACTTC
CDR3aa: CASNTQPGQGFYEQYF

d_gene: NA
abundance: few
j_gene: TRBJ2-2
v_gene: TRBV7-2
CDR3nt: TGTGCCAGCAGCTTATACGGGGAGCTGTTTTTT
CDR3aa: CASSLYGELFF

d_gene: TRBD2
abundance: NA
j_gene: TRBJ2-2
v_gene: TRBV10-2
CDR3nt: TGCGCCAGCAGTGACCCAACTAGCGGGAACACCGGGGAGCTGTTTTTT
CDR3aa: CASSDPTSGNTGELFF

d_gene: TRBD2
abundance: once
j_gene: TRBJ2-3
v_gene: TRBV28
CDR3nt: TGTGCCAGCAGTTCGTACGGGGGGAACACAGATACGCAGTATTTT
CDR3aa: CASSSYGGNTDTQYF

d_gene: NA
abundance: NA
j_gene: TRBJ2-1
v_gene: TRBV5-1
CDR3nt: TGCGCCAGCAGCTTGGGGTCTAGTCGTGTCAATGAGCAGTTCTTC
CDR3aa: CASSLGSSRVNEQFF

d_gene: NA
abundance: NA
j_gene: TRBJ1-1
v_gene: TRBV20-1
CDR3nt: TGCAGTGGGTCGGGGAACACTGAAGCTTTCTTT
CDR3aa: CSGSGNTEAFF

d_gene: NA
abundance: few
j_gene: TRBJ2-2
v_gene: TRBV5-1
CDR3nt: TGCGCCAGCAGCTTGGAGCGGTTGAACACCGGGGAGCTGTTTTTT
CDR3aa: CASSLERLNTGELFF

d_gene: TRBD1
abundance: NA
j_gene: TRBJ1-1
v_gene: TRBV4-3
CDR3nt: TGCGCCAGCAGCCATTTGGACAGGGGGACTGAAGCTTTCTTT
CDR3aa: CASSHLDRGTEAFF